These 23 T cell receptor beta chains were all obtained from the same sample, sequenced in a study of blood T cell repertoires in COVID-19. Sequencing used immunoSEQ multiplex PCR; TCRdb keeps in-frame clones, though not all of them. The data hold approximately 390,000 clones, with around nine tenths observed a single time. The source material was PBMCs or T cells enriched from blood (not recorded which). The receptors were gathered from a woman aged 45-65 years who had recovered from COVID-19.

The rearrangement links TRBV13 to TRBJ2-3; 11 bases map to TRBD2. Trimming cost V 4 bases and J 1 base; bases outside gene matches: 7. Germline loops: CDR1 PRHDT, CDR2 FYEKMQ (reference sequence). The CDR3 length is 17 residues. This CDR3 is CASSSFGTSGGTDTQYF. The CDR3 region has the DNA TGTGCCAGCAGCTCATTTGGGACTAGCGGAGGCACAGATACGCAGTATTTT.

This CDR3 reads CASTFTSTNEKLFF. In DNA form, the CDR3 reads TGTGCCAGCACTTTTACTTCAACTAATGAAAAACTGTTTTTT. The genes are TRBV2 and TRBJ1-4; D is uncertain. The germline V gene encodes CDR1 SNHLY and CDR2 FYNNEI. This CDR3 has 14 amino acids. Trimming took off 7 bases at V and 0 bases at J, with 9 bases between the two ends.

The V gene is TRBV2, the J gene TRBJ1-4; 7 bases agree with TRBD1. Germline V gene data show CDR1 as SNHLY and CDR2 as FYNNEI. The junction had 9 bases not matched to a gene; V was cut back by 6 bases and J by 5 bases. The CDR3 is 15 amino acids. The CDR3 nucleotides are TGTGCCAGCAGGGACGGGACAGCTCCCAATGAAAAACTGTTTTTT. Translated: CASRDGTAPNEKLFF. The full variable domain, in which reference TRBV2 and TRBJ1-4 provide the parts outside the CDR3, is EPEVTQTPSHQVTQMGQEVILRCVPISNHLYFYWYRQILGQKVEFLVSFYNNEISEKSEIFDDQFSVERPDGSNFTLKIRSTKLEDSAMYFCASRDGTAPNEKLFFGSGTQLSVL.

The V gene is TRBV7-9, the J gene TRBJ1-1; D is ambiguous. The germline V gene has CDR1 SEHNR and CDR2 FQNEAQ (reference sequence). The CDR3 runs 15 residues. The V and J ends lost 5 bases and 0 bases respectively, with 13 bases between them. The CDR3 here is CASSPGGGLNTEAFF. The DNA of the CDR3 is TGTGCCAGCAGCCCCGGTGGAGGTTTGAACACTGAAGCTTTCTTT.

This clone was counted a single time. The chain links TRBV5-4 to TRBJ1-1, with D possibly TRBD1 on 5 matching bases. CDR1 is SGHNT and CDR2 is YYREEE in the germline V gene (reference sequence). V was cut by 5 bases and J by 1 base, with 12 bases left in between. The CDR3 has 14 amino acids. CDR3 protein: CASSRKGQNTEAFF. CDR3 sequence (DNA): TGTGCCAGCAGTCGGAAAGGACAGAACACTGAAGCTTTCTTT.

This chain joins TRBV7-2 and TRBJ1-5; D is unresolved. In germline, CDR1 is SGHTA, CDR2 FQGNSA. Trimming left V 2 bases short and J 6 bases short, with 14 bases between. This CDR3 is 15 amino acids long. In DNA form, the CDR3 reads TGTGCCAGCAGCTTAAGTCCGGGAGAGGGTCAGCCCCAGCATTTT. Its protein product is CASSLSPGEGQPQHF.

To note about this clone: This specimen includes other DNA sequences encoding the same CDR3. The chain couples TRBV4-1 to TRBJ1-1; TRBD1 aligns across 9 bases. The length of the CDR3 is 14 residues. The germline V gene has CDR1 MGHRA and CDR2 YSYEKL. J lost 3 bases, V lost 4 bases, and 3 bases had no gene match. The CDR3 nucleotides read TGCGCCAGCAGCCTCCGACAGGGGGACACTGAAGCTTTCTTT. Its translation is CASSLRQGDTEAFF.

The J gene is TRBJ1-1, the V gene TRBV5-8, with D unresolved. The V end was cut by 2 bases, the J end by 1 base, with 6 bases between. The V gene's germline CDR1 is SGHTS and CDR2 YDEGEE. The CDR3 has 13 residues. CDR3 DNA: TGTGCCAGCAGCTTACAAAAGAACACTGAAGCTTTCTTT. Its translation: CASSLQKNTEAFF.

The chain carries TRBV7-8 and TRBJ1-1; 10 nucleotides align to TRBD1. The CDR3 length is 14 residues. With 5 bases clipped from V and 4 bases from J, the junction kept 4 bases outside the gene matches. The V gene's germline CDR1 is SGHVS and CDR2 FQNEAQ. The CDR3 coding sequence is TGTGCCAGCAGCCCCGGGACAGGGGTCACTGAAGCTTTCTTT. It is translated as CASSPGTGVTEAFF. Full variable domain (missing parts from reference TRBV7-8 and TRBJ1-1): GAGVSQSPRYKVAKRGQDVALRCDPISGHVSLFWYQQALGQGPEFLTYFQNEAQLDKSGLPSDRFFAERPEGSVSTLKIQRTQQEDSAVYLCASSPGTGVTEAFFGQGTRLTVV.

This chain links TRBV27 with TRBJ2-5, with D possibly being TRBD2 (5 bases). Trimming took off 4 bases at V and 0 bases at J, with 9 bases between the two ends. This CDR3 comprises 14 residues. Germline assignment: CDR1 MNHEY and CDR2 SMNVEV (reference sequence). The DNA of the CDR3 is TGTGCCAGCAGTTCACTAGAGAACCAAGAGACCCAGTACTTC. Its translation: CASSSLENQETQYF.

This rearrangement joins TRBV7-3 to TRBJ2-1, with D maybe TRBD2 (7 bases). CDR1 SGHTA and CDR2 FQGTGA come from the germline V gene. The CDR3 is made up of 13 amino acids. The ends were cut back, 4 bases at V and 7 bases at J, with 11 bases in the middle. CDR3 sequence reads: CASSWGGRNEQFF. CDR3 coding DNA: TGTGCCAGCAGCTGGGGGGGCAGGAATGAGCAGTTCTTC.

The rearrangement joins TRBV6-4 to TRBJ2-1; 8 bases map to TRBD1. This CDR3 has 14 amino acids. With V trimmed by 5 bases and J by 7 bases, 7 bases remained unmatched. From germline, CDR1 is MRHNA and CDR2 SNTAGT. CDR3 region: CASSPGTGGNEQFF. The CDR3 nucleotides are TGTGCCAGCAGTCCAGGGACAGGTGGAAATGAGCAGTTCTTC.

The rearrangement uses TRBV30 and TRBJ2-5; 9 nucleotides line up with TRBD2. The CDR3 extends over 15 amino acids. Germline V gene data show CDR1 as GTSNPN and CDR2 as SVGIG (reference sequence). J was trimmed by 5 bases and V by 0 bases; bases with no gene match: 7. The DNA for the CDR3 is TGTGCCTGGAGTGTACAAAGCGGGGGGAAGGAGACCCAGTACTTC. Translated: CAWSVQSGGKETQYF.

This clone was seen only once. DNA for the CDR3: TGTGCCAGCAGTCCCCTCCATGGCCGCTCAAGCTATGGCTACACCTTC. It is translated as CASSPLHGRSSYGYTF. The chain employs TRBV28 and TRBJ1-2; D is uncertain. V was trimmed by 5 bases and J by 4 bases, leaving 20 bases between them. This CDR3 comprises 16 residues. CDR1 is MDHEN, CDR2 SYDVKM, per germline.

The chain carries TRBV5-6 and TRBJ2-4; D possibly corresponds to TRBD1 (6 bases). The germline CDR1 and CDR2 sequences are SGHDT and YYEEEE. V gave up 5 bases and J gave up 0 bases, with 15 bases separating them. The CDR3 runs to 16 residues. CDR3 nucleotides: TGTGCCAGCAGGCAACAGGGAGATGGAGCCAAAAACATTCAGTACTTC. Translating it yields CASRQQGDGAKNIQYF.

V usage is TRBV27 and J usage is TRBJ1-2; no definite D call. V was shortened by 5 bases and J by 2 bases, with 9 bases between the two germline ends. The CDR3 runs 13 residues. The germline V gene has CDR1 MNHEY and CDR2 SMNVEV (reference sequence). The CDR3 reads CASSGPRNYGYTF. CDR3 bases: TGTGCCAGCAGTGGGCCAAGGAACTATGGCTACACCTTC.

The chain carries TRBV30 and TRBJ1-5, with 7 nucleotides matching TRBD1. CDR3 length: 16 residues. V lost 0 bases, J lost 4 bases, and 9 bases stayed unmatched. The germline V gene encodes CDR1 GTSNPN and CDR2 SVGIG (reference sequence). The CDR3 reads CAWSVRGAGGNQPQHF. The DNA of the CDR3 is TGTGCCTGGAGTGTAAGAGGGGCAGGGGGGAATCAGCCCCAGCATTTT. The entire variable domain, with the rest obtained from reference TRBV30 and TRBJ1-5, is as follows: SQTIHQWPATLVQPVGSPLSLECTVEGTSNPNLYWYRQAAGRGLQLLFYSVGIGQISSEVPQNLSASRPQDRQFILSSKKLLLSDSGFYLCAWSVRGAGGNQPQHFGDGTRLSIL.

The rearrangement joins TRBV18 to TRBJ1-6; no firm D call. With 2 bases removed from V and 7 bases from J, the gap between germline ends came to 6 bases. The germline gives CDR1 KGHSH, CDR2 LQKENI. This CDR3 has 13 amino acids. CDR3 residues: CASSPDGNSPLHF. CDR3 nucleotide sequence: TGTGCCAGCTCACCAGACGGGAATTCACCCCTCCACTTT.

This clone has only one observation. The rearrangement links TRBV7-2 to TRBJ1-2; possible D gene TRBD1, 6 bases. CDR1 is SGHTA, CDR2 FQGNSA, per germline. This CDR3 has 13 residues. With 6 bases removed from V and 7 bases from J, the gap between germline ends came to 15 bases. CDR3 loop: CASSRQGPSGYTF. CDR3 nucleotides: TGTGCCAGCAGTCGTCAGGGGCCAAGTGGCTACACCTTC.

The chain employs TRBV14 and TRBJ2-3; 8 bases align to TRBD2. Germline CDR1 SGHDN, CDR2 FVKESK. Trimming removed 3 bases from V and 4 bases from J; junction bases left unmatched: 3. The CDR3 sequence is 14 residues long. In DNA form, the CDR3 reads TGTGCCAGCAGCCAGCGGGGGGCCCCAGATACGCAGTATTTT. It translates to CASSQRGAPDTQYF.

This chain connects TRBV7-9 to TRBJ1-4, with TRBD1 matching 8 bases. CDR3 length: 15 residues. J gave up 8 bases and V 4 bases, and 9 bases lay outside the gene matches. Germline V gives CDR1 SEHNR, CDR2 FQNEAQ (reference sequence). The CDR3 sequence: CASSSRTGLGEKLFF. In DNA form, the CDR3 reads TGTGCCAGCAGCTCGAGGACAGGGTTAGGAGAAAAACTGTTTTTT.

The chain uses TRBV12-3 or TRBV12-4 and TRBJ1-2; D unclear. CDR3 length: 12 amino acids. V was trimmed by 3 bases and J by 4 bases, leaving 6 bases between them. CDR3 sequence reads: CASSLLAYGYTF. In DNA form, the CDR3 reads TGTGCCAGCAGTTTGCTGGCCTATGGCTACACCTTC.

This clone was picked up many times. CDR3 sequence reads: CASSPLARVSEKLFF. CDR3 nucleotides: TGTGCCAGTAGCCCCTTGGCACGGGTGAGTGAAAAACTGTTTTTT. The V call is TRBV19, the J call TRBJ1-4; the D is unclear. Germline V gene data show CDR1 as LNHDA and CDR2 as SQIVND (reference sequence). V dropped 6 bases and J dropped 7 bases, with 18 bases sitting between them. This CDR3 has 15 amino acids.